The T cell receptor (beta chain) under discussion was sequenced for a study of blood T cell repertoires in COVID-19. Germline V CDR1 and CDR2: MNHEY, SVGAGI. The ends were cut back, 4 bases at V and 2 bases at J, with 8 bases in the middle. The CDR3 extends over 13 amino acids. The protocol was immunoSEQ multiplex PCR, while the TCRdb copy is restricted to in-frame clones and leaves out a portion. The data show about 160,000 clones, approximately 85% seen once. Sequencing was performed on peripheral blood. This TCR was sampled from a woman aged 55-70 years with COVID-19, enrolled during active disease. The chain joins TRBV6-5 to TRBJ1-2; D may be TRBD1 (6 bases). This chain's CDR3 is CASSSTGNYGYTF. Written as DNA, the CDR3 is TGTGCCAGCAGTTCTACAGGGAACTATGGCTACACCTTC.